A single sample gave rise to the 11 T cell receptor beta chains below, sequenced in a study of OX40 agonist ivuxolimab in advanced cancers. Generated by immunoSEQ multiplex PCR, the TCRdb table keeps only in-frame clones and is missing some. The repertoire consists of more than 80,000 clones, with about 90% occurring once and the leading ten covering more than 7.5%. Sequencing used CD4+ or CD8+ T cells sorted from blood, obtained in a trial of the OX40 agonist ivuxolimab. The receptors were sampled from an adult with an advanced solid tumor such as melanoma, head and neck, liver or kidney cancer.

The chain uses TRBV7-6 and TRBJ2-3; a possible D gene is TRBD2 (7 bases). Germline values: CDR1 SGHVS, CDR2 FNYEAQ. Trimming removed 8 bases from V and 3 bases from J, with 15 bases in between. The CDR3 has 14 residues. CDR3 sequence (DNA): TGTGCCAGCGGGGGGGGGCTGGGAACAGATACGCAGTATTTT. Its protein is CASGGGLGTDTQYF. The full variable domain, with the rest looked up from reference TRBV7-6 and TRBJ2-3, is GAGVSQSPRYKVTKRGQDVALRCDPISGHVSLYWYRQALGQGPEFLTYFNYEAQQDKSGLPNDRFSAERPEGSISTLTIQRTEQRDSAMYRCASGGGLGTDTQYFGPGTRLTVL.

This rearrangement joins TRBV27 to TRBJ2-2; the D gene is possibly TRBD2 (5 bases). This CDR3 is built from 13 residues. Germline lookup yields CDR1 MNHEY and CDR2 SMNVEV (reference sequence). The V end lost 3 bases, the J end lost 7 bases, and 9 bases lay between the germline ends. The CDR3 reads CASSFGGVGELFF. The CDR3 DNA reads TGTGCCAGCAGTTTTGGAGGAGTCGGGGAGCTGTTTTTT.

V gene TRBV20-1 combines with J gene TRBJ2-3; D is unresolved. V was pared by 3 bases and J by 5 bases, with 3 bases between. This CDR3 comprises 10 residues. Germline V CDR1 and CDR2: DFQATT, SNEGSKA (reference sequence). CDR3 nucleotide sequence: TGCAGTGCTAGGCAAGATACGCAGTATTTT. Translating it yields CSARQDTQYF.

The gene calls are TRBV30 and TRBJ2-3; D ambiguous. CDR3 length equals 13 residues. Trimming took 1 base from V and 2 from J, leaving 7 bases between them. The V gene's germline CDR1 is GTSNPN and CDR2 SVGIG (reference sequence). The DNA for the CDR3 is TGTGCCTGGAGTGCCCTTTCCACAGATACGCAGTATTTT. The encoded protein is CAWSALSTDTQYF.

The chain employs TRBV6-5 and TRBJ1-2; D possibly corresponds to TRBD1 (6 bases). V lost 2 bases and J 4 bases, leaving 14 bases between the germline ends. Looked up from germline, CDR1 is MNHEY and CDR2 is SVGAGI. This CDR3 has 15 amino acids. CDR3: CASSYLTGRGYGYTF. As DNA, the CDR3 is TGTGCCAGCAGTTACCTCACGGGCAGGGGCTATGGCTACACCTTC.

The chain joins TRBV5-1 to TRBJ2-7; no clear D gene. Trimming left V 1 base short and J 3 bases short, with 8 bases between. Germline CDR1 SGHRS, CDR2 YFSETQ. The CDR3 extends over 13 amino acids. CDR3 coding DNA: TGCGCCAGCAGCTTGACTGCGAACTACGAGCAGTACTTC. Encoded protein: CASSLTANYEQYF. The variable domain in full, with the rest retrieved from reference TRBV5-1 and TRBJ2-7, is KAGVTQTPRYLIKTRGQQVTLSCSPISGHRSVSWYQQTPGQGLQFLFEYFSETQRNKGNFPGRFSGRQFSNSRSEMNVSTLELGDSALYLCASSLTANYEQYFGPGTRLTVT.

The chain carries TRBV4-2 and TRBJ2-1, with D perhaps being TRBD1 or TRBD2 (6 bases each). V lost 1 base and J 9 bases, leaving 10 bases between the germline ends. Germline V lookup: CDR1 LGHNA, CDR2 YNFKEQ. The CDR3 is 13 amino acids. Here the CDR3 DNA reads TGTGCCAGCAGCCAAGGGGGGGCGGTTGAGCAGTTCTTC. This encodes CASSQGGAVEQFF.

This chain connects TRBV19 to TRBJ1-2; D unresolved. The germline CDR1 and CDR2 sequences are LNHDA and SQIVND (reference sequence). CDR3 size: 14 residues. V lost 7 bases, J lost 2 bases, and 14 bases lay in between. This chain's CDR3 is CASTIEGRNYGYTF. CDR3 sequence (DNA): TGTGCCAGTACAATAGAAGGGCGGAACTATGGCTACACCTTC.

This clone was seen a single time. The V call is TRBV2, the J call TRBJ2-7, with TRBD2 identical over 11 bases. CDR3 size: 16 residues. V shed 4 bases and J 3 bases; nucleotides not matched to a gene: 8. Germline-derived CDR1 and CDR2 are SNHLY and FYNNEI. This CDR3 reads CASSGSRTSGGYEQYF. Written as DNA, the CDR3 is TGTGCCAGCAGTGGCTCTAGAACTAGCGGGGGCTACGAGCAGTACTTC.

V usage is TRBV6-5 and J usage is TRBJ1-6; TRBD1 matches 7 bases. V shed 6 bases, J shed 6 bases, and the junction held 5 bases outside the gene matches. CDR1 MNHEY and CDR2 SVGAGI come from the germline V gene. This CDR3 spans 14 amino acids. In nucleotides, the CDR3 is TGTGCCAGCAGCCCGACAGGGCTTAATTCACCCCTCCACTTT. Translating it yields CASSPTGLNSPLHF.

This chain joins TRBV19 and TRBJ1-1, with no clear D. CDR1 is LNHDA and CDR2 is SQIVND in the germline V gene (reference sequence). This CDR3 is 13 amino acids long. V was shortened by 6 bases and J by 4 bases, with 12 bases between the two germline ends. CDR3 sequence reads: CASRIGGITEAFF. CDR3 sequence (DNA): TGTGCCAGTAGGATCGGAGGAATCACTGAAGCTTTCTTT.